This TCR beta chain was sequenced during a study of cytomegalovirus exposure and HLA in healthy donors. Study overall: Approximately 180 million T cells yielded 90 million to 130 million unique TCR beta sequences, as an earlier analysis found. Broader study findings: When presence/absence was analysed, sequencing depth was taken to be roughly uniform across donors. Researchers reported in a later analysis that common viral pathogens appeared linked to several top clusters.

About this clone: Its target is not known.

Use of 60 Vbeta and 13 Jbeta primers characterized the PCR. Authors' analysis steps: As a later analysis found, there were 80 million or so unique TCR beta chains, of which roughly 11 million were shared. This table comes from immunoSEQ multiplex PCR, and its TCRdb copy is limited to in-frame clones, with some not included. V and J calls and clone size are as listed in that table; D and trimming were resolved from the DNA. Of some 96,000 clones listed, 60% to 80% are singletons. The material sequenced was PBMCs. This sequence was found in a man in his 60s in good health and CMV-seronegative.

In DNA form, the CDR3 reads TGTGCCAGCAGAGATCGGGGAAATACCGGGGAGCTGTTTTTT. Translated, it gives CASRDRGNTGELFF. The V call is TRBV28, the J call TRBJ2-2; D is possibly TRBD2 (5 bases). The germline V gene has CDR1 MDHEN and CDR2 SYDVKM. CDR3 length equals 14 residues. V lost 6 bases and J lost 5, with 13 bases in between.